The subject of this entry is one T cell receptor (beta chain). This clone was seen a single time. What this receptor recognizes is not known. Base qualities are not provided; no much larger clone lies one nucleotide away. The CDR3 sequence holds 16 residues, the cysteine and phenylalanine included. The sequence is cut down to CDR3 DNA, 48 bases in frame from base 1. V was cut back by 0 bases and J by 7 bases, leaving a gap of 15 bases between them. From a lookup of the germline V gene, CDR1 and CDR2 are MNHNS and SASEGT. Collaborating institutions collected whole blood in K2EDTA tubes following their own protocols. Collaborator samples were shipped for TCRbeta analysis as frozen whole blood, isolated PBMCs, or DNA extracted from either sample type. TCRbeta CDR3 regions were amplified from genomic DNA using the immunoSEQ Assay, a bias-controlled multiplex PCR. Under the source paper's analysis protocol: The number of nucleated cells in each sample was estimated from the amplification of reference gene primers within the assay. To quantify the absolute abundance of each unique TCRbeta CDR3 rearrangement, sequence reads were collapsed and filtered. For each sample, productive Simpson clonality was calculated by taking the square root of Simpson's diversity index across productive rearrangements. TCRdb provides this immuneACCESS table in a form limited to in-frame rearrangements. Some clones are lacking; in checked studies, under half of them reflect an unresolved V gene, and why the rest are absent is not known. V and J calls plus clone size are reproduced from that table; the DNA served to infer D and trimming. The sample contains some 120,000 clones, approximately 90% of them found a single time. The top ten clonotypes cover 7.6% of the sample.

The data were obtained in a study of blood T cell repertoires in COVID-19 (dated by TCRdb to 2020 to 2022). General notes on the study: Samples covering the acute and convalescent phases of COVID-19 were provided by collaborators in the United States, Italy and Spain. The repertoires were released in a freely available public database meant as a resource for research on the immune response to SARS-CoV-2. Where available, HLA class I and class II types were obtained from metadata supplied by the sample provider rather than from assay-based typing. The material from the prospective study consisted of cDNA or gDNA derived from T cells, B-cell-depleted T cells, or PBMCs. The sample metadata nearly always contained a de-identified subject ID, COVID-19 status, age in years and sex. Deeply sampled blood TCRbeta repertoires from subjects exposed to, actively infected with, or recovered from COVID-19 were included in the dataset. The samples were drawn from the first 160 participants of the ongoing ImmuneRACE study and from 950 to 1,500 subjects provided by 6 global collaborators.

The paper's findings and limits, for the study overall: The amount of clinical and demographic metadata varied by source and participant and was provided uncurated.

The chain couples TRBV6-1 to TRBJ1-4; TRBD1 might be the D gene, on 6 matching bases. Sequenced input: peripheral blood. This receptor was identified in a man in his forties or fifties with acute or convalescent COVID-19. In nucleotide form, the sequence is TGTGCCAGCAGTGAAGCGGGGGTTAGACAGGCTGAAAAACTGTTTTTT. Its protein product is CASSEAGVRQAEKLFF.